Listed here are 27 T cell receptor beta chains from one sample, sequenced in a study of blood T cells in healthy people across ages. A second PCR of about 6 to 11 cycles used a sample-barcoded 5' primer and a J-beta primer mix. TCRdb used MiXCR to reprocess the 5' RACE reads, holding one entry per CDR3 protein. The repertoire consists of some 1.1 million distinct CDR3 sequences, with roughly two fifths occurring once and the leading ten covering roughly 13%. Sequencing was carried out using blood. The receptors come from a young man in good health.

This sequence joins TRBV11-2 and TRBJ1-2; 7 positions match TRBD1. The trim removed 5 bases at V and 4 bases at J, leaving 10 bases unmatched. CDR1 is SGHAT and CDR2 is FQNNGV in the germline V gene. CDR3 length: 15 residues. The CDR3 DNA reads as TGTGCCAGCAGCACCGTTAGGGGGCGCGTCTATGGCTACACCTTC. Encoded protein: CASSTVRGRVYGYTF.

This clonotype has a handful of counts. The chain links TRBV5-1 to TRBJ1-4, with 7 nucleotides matching TRBD1. V was pared by 4 bases and J by 8 bases, with 11 bases of the junction left unmatched. CDR1 is SGHRS and CDR2 is YFSETQ in the germline V gene. The CDR3 loop spans 15 amino acids. CDR3 DNA: TGCGCCAGCAGCCTTGACAGGGTGACGAACGAAAAACTGTTTTTT. It specifies CASSLDRVTNEKLFF.

The sample holds a few counts of this clonotype. CDR3 nucleotides: TGTGCCAGCAGCTTAAGGTTATCGTCGGTGAATGAGCAGTTCTTC. Its translation: CASSLRLSSVNEQFF. The rearrangement uses TRBV7-9 and TRBJ2-1; no firm D call. V was trimmed by 2 bases and J by 7 bases, leaving 15 bases between them. In germline, CDR1 is SEHNR, CDR2 FQNEAQ (reference sequence). The CDR3 is made up of 15 amino acids. The full variable domain, completed using reference TRBV7-9 and TRBJ2-1, is DTGVSQNPRHKITKRGQNVTFRCDPISEHNRLYWYRQTLGQGPEFLTYFQNEAQLEKSRLLSDRFSAERPKGSFSTLEIQRTEQGDSAMYLCASSLRLSSVNEQFFGPGTRLTVL.

The J gene is TRBJ2-6, the V gene TRBV12-3 or TRBV12-4; TRBD1 matches at 7 bases. V gave up 5 bases and J gave up 0 bases; unmatched junction bases: 7. CDR3 length equals 17 residues. The DNA of the CDR3 is TGTGCCAGCAGTCAACCAAGACAGGGCTCTGGGGCCAACGTCCTGACTTTC. This gives the protein CASSQPRQGSGANVLTF.

The chain links TRBV2 to TRBJ2-4; 12 bases are a match to TRBD1. CDR3 length: 18 amino acids. Trimming removed 3 bases from V and 0 bases from J; junction bases left unmatched: 6. The germline CDR1 and CDR2 sequences are SNHLY and FYNNEI. This CDR3 is CASSDPGQGARAKNIQYF. In nucleotides, the CDR3 is TGTGCCAGCAGTGATCCGGGACAGGGGGCTAGAGCCAAAAACATTCAGTACTTC.

Comments on this clonotype: This may come from a read error, since a much larger clone is one base off. CDR3 in amino acids: CASSFAVTDTQYF. In DNA form, the CDR3 reads TGTGCCAGCAGTTTTGCGGTCACAGATACGCAGTATTTT. The chain has TRBV12-3 or TRBV12-4 and TRBJ2-3; D is ambiguous. Trimming stripped 3 bases from V and 2 bases from J, with 6 bases between. There are 13 residues in the CDR3.

This clonotype was seen a few times. The gene calls are TRBV29-1 and TRBJ1-2, with TRBD1 identical over 8 bases. The length of the CDR3 is 14 residues. CDR1 and CDR2 (germline): SQVTM, ANQGSEA. With V trimmed by 2 bases and J by 3 bases, 5 bases remained unmatched. The CDR3 region is CSVELQGAYYGYTF. DNA for the CDR3: TGCAGCGTTGAACTTCAGGGGGCGTACTATGGCTACACCTTC.

V gene TRBV5-1 combines with J gene TRBJ1-1, with unresolved D. The CDR3 covers 16 residues. V lost 0 bases and J lost 0, with 12 bases in between. Germline V gene data show CDR1 as SGHRS and CDR2 as YFSETQ. CDR3 bases: TGCGCCAGCAGCTTGGGACGCCTGCCTATGAACACTGAAGCTTTCTTT. This gives the protein CASSLGRLPMNTEAFF.

The gene calls are TRBV20-1 and TRBJ2-2; TRBD1 matches 8 bases. V shed 2 bases and J 4 bases; nucleotides not matched to a gene: 9. The V gene's germline CDR1 is DFQATT and CDR2 SNEGSKA (reference sequence). This CDR3 region has 16 residues. The CDR3 sequence is CSARPLNRGFTGELFF. The CDR3 nucleotides are TGCAGTGCTAGACCTTTAAACAGGGGGTTCACCGGGGAGCTGTTTTTT.

The chain has TRBV15 and TRBJ1-4; the D is unclear. CDR3 size: 16 residues. Germline V gene data show CDR1 as LNHNV and CDR2 as YYDKDF (reference sequence). Trimming removed 0 bases from V and 4 bases from J, with 12 bases in between. CDR3 in amino acids: CATSRDLEARNEKLFF. CDR3 sequence (DNA): TGTGCCACCAGCAGAGATCTTGAGGCTCGTAATGAAAAACTGTTTTTT. Full variable domain (remainder filled in from reference TRBV15 and TRBJ1-4): DAMVIQNPRYQVTQFGKPVTLSCSQTLNHNVMYWYQQKSSQAPKLLFHYYDKDFNNEADTPDNFQSRRPNTSFCFLDIRSPGLGDTAMYLCATSRDLEARNEKLFFGSGTQLSVL.

This clonotype was detected only a few times. The CDR3 here is CSVVLFSGGYTF. The CDR3 DNA reads TGCAGCGTTGTCCTGTTCTCAGGGGGCTACACCTTC. The chain joins TRBV29-1 to TRBJ1-2; a possible D gene is TRBD1 (5 bases). The CDR3 loop spans 12 amino acids. Germline-derived CDR1 and CDR2 are SQVTM and ANQGSEA. Trimming took 4 bases from V and 8 from J, leaving 14 bases between them.

This clonotype was seen more than once but under ten times. DNA of the CDR3: TGCGCCAGCAGCCCGGGGCTATCTAGCGGGGGAAGCACAGATACGCAGTATTTT. It codes for CASSPGLSSGGSTDTQYF. The chain employs TRBV5-1 and TRBJ2-3, with TRBD2 identical over 10 bases. This CDR3 is 18 amino acids long. Germline V gene lookup returns CDR1 SGHRS and CDR2 YFSETQ. J lost 0 bases, V lost 4 bases, and 11 bases had no gene match. Together with reference TRBV5-1 and TRBJ2-3, the CDR3 gives the full variable domain: KAGVTQTPRYLIKTRGQQVTLSCSPISGHRSVSWYQQTPGQGLQFLFEYFSETQRNKGNFPGRFSGRQFSNSRSEMNVSTLELGDSALYLCASSPGLSSGGSTDTQYFGPGTRLTVL.

The chain uses TRBV27 and TRBJ2-7; no firm D call. Germline lookup yields CDR1 MNHEY and CDR2 SMNVEV (reference sequence). V dropped 0 bases and J dropped 6 bases, with 9 bases sitting between them. The CDR3 has 13 residues. The CDR3 DNA reads as TGTGCCAGCAGTTTATCGAAGGGTTCCGAGCAGTACTTC. Protein: CASSLSKGSEQYF.

The chain carries TRBV20-1 and TRBJ2-3; TRBD2 matches at 8 bases. The CDR3 totals 14 residues. Trimming removed 5 bases from V and 4 bases from J; junction bases left unmatched: 8. Germline values: CDR1 DFQATT, CDR2 SNEGSKA (reference sequence). The CDR3 DNA follows: TGCAGTGCTCTTAGCGGGGAAACCCCAGATACGCAGTATTTT. Encoded protein: CSALSGETPDTQYF.

This clonotype was counted a single time. An end of the junction does not agree with germline; a read error may underlie this. The chain combines TRBV12-3 or TRBV12-4 with TRBJ2-1, with 13 bases lining up with TRBD2. This CDR3 is built from 18 residues. The CDR3 loop reads CASRKRRTSGGFNNGQFF. CDR3 nucleotides: TGTGCCAGCAGGAAGAGGAGGACTAGCGGGGGCTTTAACAATGGGCAGTTCTTC.

For this clonotype: A junction end diverges from the germline sequence, so it may reflect a read error. The chain couples TRBV6-6 to TRBJ2-2; maybe TRBD2 (5 bases). This CDR3 is built from 14 residues. CDR1 and CDR2 from the germline V gene are MNHNY and SVGAGI (reference sequence). The CDR3 loop is CASALEGGTGELFF. The CDR3 DNA is TGCGCCAGCGCCCTCGAGGGTGGCACCGGGGAGCTGTTTTTT.

The chain links TRBV4-1 to TRBJ1-1; 7 nucleotides agree with TRBD1. Per germline, CDR1 MGHRA and CDR2 YSYEKL. This CDR3 has 14 amino acids. Germline trimming cut 1 base from V and 6 bases from J; bases unmatched to any gene: 5. The DNA of the CDR3 is TGCGCCAGCAGCCAAGCAGGGGGTCGCCCTGAAGCTTTCTTT. It encodes CASSQAGGRPEAFF.

The chain recombines TRBV19 with TRBJ2-3; 9 nucleotides line up with TRBD2. Germline V lookup: CDR1 LNHDA, CDR2 SQIVND (reference sequence). V shed 4 bases and J 2 bases; nucleotides not matched to a gene: 10. This CDR3 is 17 amino acids long. CDR3 coding DNA: TGTGCCAGTAGTACCCCGATTAGCGGGGGCTCCACAGATACGCAGTATTTT. Protein product: CASSTPISGGSTDTQYF.

This clonotype has a handful of counts. The chain employs TRBV6-2 or TRBV6-3 and TRBJ1-5; a weak D match, TRBD1 (5 bases). Deletions cut 8 bases from V and 2 bases from J, with 16 bases between. Germline V lookup: CDR1 MNHEY, CDR2 SVGEGT. This CDR3 spans 15 amino acids. CDR3 residues: CASRRGYEGNQPQHF. As DNA, the CDR3 is TGTGCCAGCCGTCGGGGGTACGAGGGCAATCAGCCCCAGCATTTT.

This clonotype was observed a handful of times. The rearrangement joins TRBV29-1 to TRBJ2-7; 7 bases align to TRBD1. The CDR3 runs 13 residues. J gave up 4 bases and V 1 base, and 4 bases lay outside the gene matches. The germline gives CDR1 SQVTM, CDR2 ANQGSEA. CDR3 DNA sequence: TGCAGCGTTGAAGCCACAGGGGAATACGAGCAGTACTTC. Amino acids: CSVEATGEYEQYF.

This clonotype showed up just a few times. The chain couples TRBV6-6 to TRBJ1-1; 7 bases agree with TRBD1. CDR1 is MNHNY and CDR2 is SVGAGI in the germline V gene (reference sequence). The CDR3 has 14 residues. Germline trimming cut 6 bases from V and 1 base from J; bases unmatched to any gene: 5. CDR3: CASRLQGRNTEAFF. DNA of the CDR3: TGTGCCAGCAGATTACAGGGGCGGAACACTGAAGCTTTCTTT.

The V gene is TRBV7-9, the J gene TRBJ1-4, with 9 bases fitting TRBD1. The germline V gene has CDR1 SEHNR and CDR2 FQNEAQ (reference sequence). Germline trimming cut 4 bases from V and 3 bases from J; bases unmatched to any gene: 6. The CDR3 loop spans 16 amino acids. The chain's CDR3 is CASSSPGTGSNEKLFF. CDR3 sequence (DNA): TGTGCCAGCAGCTCACCCGGGACAGGGTCTAATGAAAAACTGTTTTTT.

A note on this clonotype: A much more abundant neighbour one base away suggests this may be a read error. The genes are TRBV4-1 and TRBJ2-3; 7 bases line up with TRBD1. Germline V gene sequence: CDR1 MGHRA, CDR2 YSYEKL. CDR3 length: 19 residues. CDR3 in amino acids: CASSQRYLRDRSSTDRQYF. In DNA form, the CDR3 reads TGCGCCAGCAGCCAACGCTACCTCCGGGACAGATCTAGCACAGATAGGCAGTATTTT.

The count of this clonotype is one. Just one base apart from a much larger clone, this may be a read error. The chain joins TRBV10-3 to TRBJ2-1, with 8 bases fitting TRBD2. This CDR3 is built from 16 residues. The trim removed 0 bases at V and 8 bases at J, leaving 9 bases unmatched. Germline V gives CDR1 ENHRY, CDR2 SYGVKD. The CDR3, as DNA: TGTGCCATCAGTGAGTCGGGCGGGGGGAGGTACGATGAGCAGTTCTTC. This gives the protein CAISESGGGRYDEQFF.

CDR3 nucleotides: TGTGCCATCAGTTCGGGAGGATACAATGAGCAGTTCTTC. Translating gives CAISSGGYNEQFF. The J gene is TRBJ2-1, the V gene TRBV10-3; the match to TRBD2 covers 7 bases. J lost 4 bases, V lost 5 bases, and 2 bases had no gene match. The CDR3 runs 13 residues. CDR1 is ENHRY and CDR2 is SYGVKD in the germline V gene.

The chain carries TRBV20-1 and TRBJ2-1; 8 nucleotides match TRBD2. The V segment lost 0 bases and the J segment 0 bases; nucleotides outside the gene matches: 7. This CDR3 comprises 17 residues. Germline CDR1 reads DFQATT; CDR2 reads SNEGSKA (reference sequence). The CDR3 coding sequence is TGCAGTGCTAGAGATGCTAGCGGGTGGAGCTCCTACAATGAGCAGTTCTTC. Protein sequence: CSARDASGWSSYNEQFF.

In this sample, this clonotype turned up a few times. The V call is TRBV3-1, the J call TRBJ2-1; D perhaps matches TRBD2 (6 bases). Germline V gene lookup returns CDR1 LGHDT and CDR2 YNNKEL (reference sequence). This CDR3 region has 15 residues. Deletions cut 3 bases from V and 5 bases from J, with 14 bases between. The CDR3 loop reads CASSHLAGPHNEQFF. In DNA, the CDR3 is TGTGCCAGCAGCCACCTTGCGGGACCCCACAATGAGCAGTTCTTC.